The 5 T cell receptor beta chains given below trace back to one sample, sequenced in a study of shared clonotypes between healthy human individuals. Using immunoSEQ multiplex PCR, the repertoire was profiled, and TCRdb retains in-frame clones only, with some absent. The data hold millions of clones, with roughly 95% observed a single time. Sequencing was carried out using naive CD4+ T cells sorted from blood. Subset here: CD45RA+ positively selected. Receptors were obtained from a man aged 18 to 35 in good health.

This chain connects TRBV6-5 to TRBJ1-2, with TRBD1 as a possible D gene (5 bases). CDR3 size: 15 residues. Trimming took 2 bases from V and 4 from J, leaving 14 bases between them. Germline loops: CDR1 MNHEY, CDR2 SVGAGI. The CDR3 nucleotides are TGTGCCAGCAGTTACGCGGGGGGTATGGTCTATGGCTACACCTTC. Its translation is CASSYAGGMVYGYTF.

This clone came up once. For the CDR3, the DNA is TGTGCCTGGAGTGTAGGGGGGGGCACCCAAGAGACCCAGTACTTC. This codes for CAWSVGGGTQETQYF. The V call is TRBV30, the J call TRBJ2-5; perhaps TRBD2 as D (7 bases). The CDR3 has 15 amino acids. V gave up 0 bases and J gave up 1 base, with 12 bases separating them. Germline CDR1 GTSNPN, CDR2 SVGIG (reference sequence).

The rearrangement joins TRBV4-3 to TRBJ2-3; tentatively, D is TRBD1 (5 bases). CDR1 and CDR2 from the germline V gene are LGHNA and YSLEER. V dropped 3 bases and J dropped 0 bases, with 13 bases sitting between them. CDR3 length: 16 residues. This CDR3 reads CASSHSVGVSTDTQYF. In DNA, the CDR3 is TGCGCCAGCAGCCACTCGGTAGGGGTTAGCACAGATACGCAGTATTTT.

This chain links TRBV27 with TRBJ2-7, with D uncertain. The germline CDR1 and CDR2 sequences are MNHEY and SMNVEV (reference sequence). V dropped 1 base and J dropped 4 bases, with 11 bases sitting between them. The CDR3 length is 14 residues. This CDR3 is CASSLWGGLYEQYF. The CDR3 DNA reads TGTGCCAGCAGTTTATGGGGTGGTTTGTACGAGCAGTACTTC.

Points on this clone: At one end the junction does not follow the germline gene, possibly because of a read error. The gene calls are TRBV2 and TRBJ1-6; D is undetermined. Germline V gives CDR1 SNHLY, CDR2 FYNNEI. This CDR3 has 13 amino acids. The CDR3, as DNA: TGTGCCAGCAGTGACGAGTATAAGTCACCCCTCCACTTT. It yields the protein CASSDEYKSPLHF.